These 10 T cell receptor beta chains share one sample of origin, sequenced in a study of blood T cell repertoires in COVID-19. Only in-frame clones appear in the TCRdb table, and some are missing; sequencing was by immunoSEQ multiplex PCR. The sample holds about 160,000 clones, roughly 88% seen once. The sequenced sample was peripheral blood. These receptors all come from an elderly woman with active or convalescent COVID-19.

This chain joins TRBV2 and TRBJ2-7, with D possibly being TRBD1 (6 bases). Germline lookup yields CDR1 SNHLY and CDR2 FYNNEI. CDR3 length equals 11 residues. V gave up 5 bases and J gave up 7 bases, with 9 bases separating them. The CDR3 DNA follows: TGTGCCAGCAGTACGACAGGAGAGCAGTACTTC. Translating it yields CASSTTGEQYF.

The V call is TRBV30, the J call TRBJ1-5; 12 bases agree with TRBD1. The CDR3 length is 18 residues. V trimming: 3 bases; J trimming: 1 base; junction bases outside the gene matches: 10. The V gene's germline CDR1 is GTSNPN and CDR2 SVGIG (reference sequence). The CDR3 region has the DNA TGTGCCTGGAGCCACCGGGACAGGGGGCGCGGAAGCAATCAGCCCCAGCATTTT. It yields the protein CAWSHRDRGRGSNQPQHF.

The chain employs TRBV5-5 and TRBJ2-1, with TRBD2 matching 9 bases. CDR3 length: 16 amino acids. Germline V gene lookup returns CDR1 SGHKS and CDR2 YYEKEE (reference sequence). Germline trimming cut 4 bases from V and 10 bases from J; bases unmatched to any gene: 15. CDR3 sequence: CASSPSDLGSGGEQFF. CDR3 in DNA: TGTGCCAGCAGCCCGTCCGACTTGGGTAGCGGGGGAGAGCAGTTCTTC.

This clone was observed a single time. The chain links TRBV6-2 or TRBV6-3 to TRBJ1-5; a weak D match, TRBD1 (6 bases). Germline CDR1 MNHEY, CDR2 SVGEGT. The CDR3 spans 15 residues. Trimming pared 2 bases from V and 1 base from J, leaving 9 bases between. The CDR3 spells CASSYMGASNQPQHF. For the CDR3, the DNA is TGTGCCAGCAGTTACATGGGGGCCAGCAATCAGCCCCAGCATTTT.

The V call is TRBV7-2, the J call TRBJ2-2, with D tentatively TRBD1 (6 bases). The V and J ends lost 5 bases and 0 bases respectively, with 13 bases between them. The germline V gene encodes CDR1 SGHTA and CDR2 FQGNSA. The CDR3 is made up of 16 amino acids. Written as DNA, the CDR3 is TGTGCCAGCAGCCCACAGGGCCCTACGAACACCGGGGAGCTGTTTTTT. This codes for CASSPQGPTNTGELFF. Together with reference TRBV7-2 and TRBJ2-2, the CDR3 gives the full variable domain: GAGVSQSPSNKVTEKGKDVELRCDPISGHTALYWYRQSLGQGLEFLIYFQGNSAPDKSGLPSDRFSAERTGGSVSTLTIQRTQQEDSAVYLCASSPQGPTNTGELFFGEGSRLTVL.

Here the CDR3 DNA reads TGTGCCAGCAGTGAAGCCCCGGGGATCCTGAATAATTCACCCCTCCACTTT. Its translation is CASSEAPGILNNSPLHF. The V call is TRBV6-1, the J call TRBJ1-6; D gene unclear. V was pared by 0 bases and J by 5 bases, with 14 bases between. The CDR3 covers 17 residues. Germline CDR1 MNHNS, CDR2 SASEGT.

The chain couples TRBV6-6 to TRBJ1-2, with D possibly matching TRBD1 (5 bases). Germline CDR1 is MNHNY and CDR2 is SVGAGI (reference sequence). The CDR3 loop spans 14 amino acids. V was cut by 3 bases and J by 4 bases, with 12 bases left in between. The CDR3 coding sequence is TGTGCCAGCAGTTATGCCTCCGACAGCTATGGCTACACCTTC. Translation: CASSYASDSYGYTF.

The rearrangement uses TRBV12-3 or TRBV12-4 and TRBJ1-1; D is ambiguous. This CDR3 contains 12 residues. V lost 7 bases, J lost 3 bases, and 9 bases lay in between. In DNA, the CDR3 is TGTGCCAGCAATGGGAGGGACACTGAAGCTTTCTTT. Translating it yields CASNGRDTEAFF.

This chain links TRBV12-3 or TRBV12-4 with TRBJ1-1; no clear D gene. V was trimmed by 3 bases and J by 1 base, leaving 6 bases between them. The length of the CDR3 is 13 residues. The CDR3 coding sequence is TGTGCCAGCAGTTTGAACAGGAACACTGAAGCTTTCTTT. Protein sequence: CASSLNRNTEAFF.

The chain uses TRBV5-4 and TRBJ2-1; TRBD1 matches 7 bases. Per the germline V gene, CDR1 is SGHNT and CDR2 is YYREEE (reference sequence). The CDR3 covers 14 residues. J gave up 6 bases and V 4 bases, and 7 bases lay outside the gene matches. The CDR3 region has the DNA TGTGCCAGCAGCGACAAGTCAGGGGGCAATGAGCAGTTCTTC. Translated: CASSDKSGGNEQFF. The full variable domain, in which reference TRBV5-4 and TRBJ2-1 provide the parts outside the CDR3, is ETGVTQSPTHLIKTRGQQVTLRCSSQSGHNTVSWYQQALGQGPQFIFQYYREEENGRGNFPPRFSGLQFPNYSSELNVNALELDDSALYLCASSDKSGGNEQFFGPGTRLTVL.